One TCR beta chain is described in this entry. Trimming removed 0 bases at V and 7 bases at J, with 8 bases between. Per germline, CDR1 SGHRS and CDR2 YFSETQ. This CDR3 contains 13 residues. As handled by the study authors: Estimated nucleated cell counts came from reference gene primer amplification. Sequencing used immunoSEQ multiplex PCR; TCRdb keeps in-frame clones, though not all of them. V and J calls plus clone size are reproduced from that table; the DNA served to infer D and trimming. Among under 250,000 clones listed, approximately 89% were seen once. This sample was taken from a study of blood T cell repertoires in COVID-19. The wider study: Acute and convalescent COVID-19 specimens originated in the United States, Italy and Spain. In each case, the material was cDNA or gDNA derived from T cells, B-cell-depleted T cells, or PBMCs.

Cohorts were based on clinical histories the participants reported. The specimen sequenced was PBMCs or T cells enriched from blood (not recorded which). The receptor was isolated from a woman in her thirties with acute COVID-19. The rearrangement uses TRBV5-1 and TRBJ1-5; possible D gene TRBD1, 6 bases. DNA for the CDR3: TGCGCCAGCAGCTTGGGGGGGACACAGCCCCAGCATTTT. Translated, it gives CASSLGGTQPQHF.